Listed here are 22 T cell receptor beta chains from one sample, sequenced in a study of human T cells and chemical hapten exposure. Noted time point: patch test 1, 2 weeks after DPC sensitization. As for treatment: therapeutic diphenylcyclopropenone sensitization with weekly scalp DPC. TCRdb processed the RACE reads anew with MiXCR; each CDR3 protein has one entry. The data hold 300,000 to 400,000 distinct CDR3 sequences, with around 7% observed a single time. The sample was whole blood, taken in connection with sensitization to the hapten diphenylcyclopropenone (DPC). The receptors derive from a woman aged 18-29 years with alopecia areata. Some clones in this sample may be carry-over from other donors' samples.

CDR3 protein: CASSDTSPGRTVFYEQYF. The CDR3 nucleotides read TGTGCCAGCAGTGACACCTCTCCTGGTCGGACGGTTTTTTACGAGCAGTACTTC. V usage is TRBV6-1 and J usage is TRBJ2-7; D is uncertain. Germline V lookup: CDR1 MNHNS, CDR2 SASEGT. The length of the CDR3 is 18 residues. Deletions cut 3 bases from V and 4 bases from J, with 25 bases between.

This clonotype was found many times. The chain couples TRBV12-3 or TRBV12-4 to TRBJ2-1; tentatively, D is TRBD1 (5 bases). CDR3 length equals 14 residues. The V and J ends lost 4 bases and 4 bases respectively, with 11 bases between them. The CDR3 here is CASSSYQGYNEQFF. The CDR3 DNA follows: TGTGCCAGCAGTTCCTACCAGGGATACAATGAGCAGTTCTTC.

The rearrangement links TRBV4-1 to TRBJ1-1; weak D call: TRBD1 (5 bases). Trimming cost V 0 bases and J 0 bases, with 11 bases left between them. The CDR3 totals 16 residues. Germline V gene lookup returns CDR1 MGHRA and CDR2 YSYEKL. CDR3 coding DNA: TGCGCCAGCAGCCAAGATGTCGGGGGTCTGAACACTGAAGCTTTCTTT. It codes for CASSQDVGGLNTEAFF.

At least ten counts were recorded for this clonotype. The rearrangement uses TRBV6-5 and TRBJ2-7; D is possibly TRBD2 (6 bases). V lost 6 bases, J lost 0 bases, and 12 bases lay in between. There are 14 residues in the CDR3. Germline V gives CDR1 MNHEY, CDR2 SVGAGI. The DNA of the CDR3 is TGTGCCAGCAGCCGACGACTAGACTCCTACGAGCAGTACTTC. Residues: CASSRRLDSYEQYF.

This clonotype was counted a few times. The chain joins TRBV19 to TRBJ2-1; no clear D. Germline lookup yields CDR1 LNHDA and CDR2 SQIVND (reference sequence). CDR3 length: 13 residues. V dropped 5 bases and J dropped 7 bases, with 12 bases sitting between them. CDR3 in DNA: TGTGCCAGTAGTCCCTCTGTTTTAAATGAGCAGTTCTTC. As protein: CASSPSVLNEQFF.

The chain uses TRBV6-5 and TRBJ1-2; D perhaps matches TRBD1 (6 bases). This CDR3 region has 15 residues. V was clipped by 6 bases and J by 0 bases, with 14 bases between them. Germline lookup yields CDR1 MNHEY and CDR2 SVGAGI. The CDR3 DNA reads TGTGCCAGCAGCGACGGGACACCTGCTAACTATGGCTACACCTTC. Amino acids: CASSDGTPANYGYTF.

This clonotype was observed a handful of times. As DNA, the CDR3 is TGTGCCAGCAGTTACGCCGATAATTCACCCCTCCACTTT. Residues: CASSYADNSPLHF. This chain uses TRBV6-5 with TRBJ1-6; D remains unclear. Germline CDR1 reads MNHEY; CDR2 reads SVGAGI. Trimming took off 2 bases at V and 5 bases at J, with 4 bases between the two ends. There are 13 residues in the CDR3.

V and J are TRBV6-2 or TRBV6-3 and TRBJ1-2; D unresolved. Per germline, CDR1 MNHEY and CDR2 SVGEGT. V was pared by 3 bases and J by 6 bases, with 17 bases between. The CDR3 consists of 15 residues. The CDR3 DNA reads as TGTGCCAGCAGTTATCTGGTTTCGATGGTGGATGGCTACACCTTC. Amino acid sequence: CASSYLVSMVDGYTF.

Here the CDR3 reads CASSVLGDPNTEAFF. The CDR3 DNA reads as TGTGCCAGCAGCGTGCTTGGGGACCCGAACACTGAAGCTTTCTTT. The gene calls are TRBV9 and TRBJ1-1, with a weak D call TRBD1 (5 bases). The germline CDR1 and CDR2 sequences are SGDLS and YYNGEE. CDR3 length: 15 residues. Trimming removed 2 bases from V and 1 base from J, with 12 bases in between.

This clonotype was seen ten or more times. The V gene is TRBV10-3, the J gene TRBJ2-1; possibly TRBD1 or TRBD2 for D (6 bases each). Germline values: CDR1 ENHRY, CDR2 SYGVKD. V shed 5 bases and J shed 5 bases, with 13 bases lying between them. This CDR3 is 14 amino acids long. The CDR3 coding sequence is TGTGCCATCAGTAAGAGGGGGGAAGACAATGAGCAGTTCTTC. Its protein is CAISKRGEDNEQFF.

This clonotype appeared a few times. This chain joins TRBV12-3 or TRBV12-4 and TRBJ2-5, with 7 nucleotides matching TRBD2. The CDR3 contains 13 residues. The V gene end was trimmed by 10 bases and the J gene end by 2 bases; junction bases not matched to a gene: 7. DNA for the CDR3: TGTGCCACCGGGACTACAGCTCAAGAGACCCAGTACTTC. Its protein product is CATGTTAQETQYF.

The chain employs TRBV14 and TRBJ2-2, with D possibly being TRBD1 (6 bases). V was pared by 4 bases and J by 4 bases, with 25 bases between. Looked up from germline, CDR1 is SGHDN and CDR2 is FVKESK. The CDR3 runs 19 residues. The CDR3 DNA follows: TGTGCCAGCAGCCCCCTGAGAGGCAGGGGATTCGTCGTCACCGGGGAGCTGTTTTTT. Amino acid sequence: CASSPLRGRGFVVTGELFF.

The rearrangement links TRBV7-9 to TRBJ1-5; D is ambiguous. In germline, CDR1 is SEHNR, CDR2 FQNEAQ (reference sequence). This CDR3 region has 12 residues. V lost 3 bases, J lost 6 bases, and 6 bases lay in between. The CDR3, as DNA: TGTGCCAGCAGCTTCGCAGCTCAGCCCCAGCATTTT. Translation: CASSFAAQPQHF.

This clonotype was detected a few times. This rearrangement joins TRBV3-1 to TRBJ2-1; D ambiguous. Per the germline V gene, CDR1 is LGHDT and CDR2 is YNNKEL (reference sequence). The CDR3 contains 14 residues. Trimming took off 4 bases at V and 4 bases at J, with 11 bases between the two ends. The CDR3 spells CASSRQTRYNEQFF. As DNA, the CDR3 is TGTGCCAGCAGCCGCCAGACACGTTACAATGAGCAGTTCTTC.

This chain connects TRBV11-3 to TRBJ1-1, with D unclear. The CDR3 loop spans 14 amino acids. Trimming stripped 5 bases from V and 1 base from J, with 11 bases between. Germline-derived CDR1 and CDR2 are SGHNT and YENEEA. The CDR3 loop is CASSVGGPNTEAFF. The CDR3 DNA sequence: TGTGCCAGCAGCGTTGGTGGGCCGAACACTGAAGCTTTCTTT.

This rearrangement joins TRBV2 to TRBJ1-1; D is ambiguous. The V end lost 6 bases, the J end lost 5 bases, and 10 bases lay between the germline ends. The CDR3 is 12 amino acids. CDR1 and CDR2 from the germline V gene are SNHLY and FYNNEI. This chain's CDR3 is CASRLDLTEAFF. CDR3 nucleotides: TGTGCCAGCAGGTTAGACTTGACTGAAGCTTTCTTT.

In its sample, this clonotype was seen a few times. The rearrangement uses TRBV6-2 or TRBV6-3 and TRBJ2-1, with no clear D. CDR1 is MNHEY, CDR2 SVGEGT, per germline. The V and J ends lost 6 bases and 0 bases respectively, with 6 bases between them. This CDR3 is 13 amino acids long. CDR3 sequence: CASRQSSYNEQFF. Here the CDR3 DNA reads TGTGCCAGCAGACAGAGCTCCTACAATGAGCAGTTCTTC.

This clonotype appeared many times. The chain combines TRBV6-6 with TRBJ2-3; weak D call: TRBD1 (6 bases). The CDR3 contains 15 residues. Trimming removed 2 bases at V and 2 bases at J, with 11 bases between. Germline CDR1 MNHNY, CDR2 SVGAGI (reference sequence). The CDR3 sequence is CASSYTDRNTDTQYF. The CDR3 DNA is TGTGCCAGCAGTTACACCGACAGGAACACAGATACGCAGTATTTT.

This chain connects TRBV11-3 to TRBJ2-1, with 8 bases fitting TRBD2. Trimming took 0 bases from V and 4 from J; bases not matched to a gene: 8. The CDR3 is 17 amino acids. CDR1 is SGHNT and CDR2 is YENEEA in the germline V gene. CDR3 sequence: CASSLDSSGGGYNEQFF. As DNA, the CDR3 is TGTGCCAGCAGCTTAGATTCCAGCGGGGGTGGTTACAATGAGCAGTTCTTC.

This clonotype was counted only a few times. V gene TRBV14 combines with J gene TRBJ1-6; 7 bases agree with TRBD1. The CDR3 has 17 amino acids. J lost 0 bases, V lost 3 bases, and 5 bases had no gene match. Per germline, CDR1 SGHDN and CDR2 FVKESK. CDR3 in DNA: TGTGCCAGCAGCCAGGAACAGGGGAGCTCCTATAATTCACCCCTCCACTTT. This codes for CASSQEQGSSYNSPLHF.

The sample holds a few counts of this clonotype. The chain uses TRBV11-1 and TRBJ1-1; D call uncertain. The CDR3 runs 14 residues. Trimming stripped 5 bases from V and 1 base from J, with 11 bases between. Germline lookup yields CDR1 SGHAT and CDR2 FQDESV (reference sequence). The CDR3 nucleotides are TGTGCCAGCAGCCGATCCCAGAAGAACACTGAAGCTTTCTTT. Translated: CASSRSQKNTEAFF.

This clonotype was seen more than once but under ten times. The rearrangement links TRBV7-3 to TRBJ1-1; D unclear. Per the germline V gene, CDR1 is SGHTA and CDR2 is FQGTGA. V dropped 0 bases and J dropped 0 bases, with 8 bases sitting between them. This CDR3 is 15 amino acids long. The CDR3 spells CASSLTTALNTEAFF. CDR3 DNA: TGTGCCAGCAGCTTAACGACGGCCCTGAACACTGAAGCTTTCTTT.